A single sample gave rise to the 14 T cell receptor beta chains below, sequenced in a study of early T cells in non-severe SARS-CoV-2 infection (dated by TCRdb to the early 2020s). Receptor libraries were prepared by 5' RACE. Instrument on record: NextSeq 500. The public reads were quality trimmed at Q25 with fastp and then assembled into clones with MiXCR by TCRdb, keeping productive beta chains. Each CDR3 protein gets just one entry, which takes the most common genes and DNA from the rows behind it. Counted in this sample were about 76,000 distinct CDR3 sequences; roughly a sixth of them appeared once. The ten largest make up 9.5% to 15% of the sample. Material: whole blood. These receptors came from an adult who was a healthcare worker with PCR-confirmed SARS-CoV-2 infection or an uninfected control (not recorded which).

This chain connects TRBV7-9 to TRBJ2-1; TRBD2 matches at 11 bases. V was pared by 2 bases and J by 6 bases, with 12 bases of the junction left unmatched. The V gene's germline CDR1 is SEHNR and CDR2 FQNEAQ (reference sequence). There are 18 residues in the CDR3. CDR3 coding DNA: TGTGCCAGCAGCTTACGACTAGCGGGGTTAACAAGGGGCAATGAGCAGTTCTTC. Protein product: CASSLRLAGLTRGNEQFF. Full variable domain (rest looked up from reference TRBV7-9 and TRBJ2-1): DTGVSQNPRHKITKRGQNVTFRCDPISEHNRLYWYRQTLGQGPEFLTYFQNEAQLEKSRLLSDRFSAERPKGSFSTLEIQRTEQGDSAMYLCASSLRLAGLTRGNEQFFGPGTRLTVL.

This rearrangement joins TRBV5-4 to TRBJ2-5, with no clear D. This CDR3 has 14 residues. Germline lookup yields CDR1 SGHNT and CDR2 YYREEE (reference sequence). V gave up 2 bases and J gave up 0 bases, with 8 bases separating them. Here the CDR3 DNA reads TGTGCCAGCAGCTTCGCGGCCTACCAAGAGACCCAGTACTTC. Protein: CASSFAAYQETQYF.

This clonotype has only a few counts. The V call is TRBV3-1, the J call TRBJ1-1; D unresolved. Germline-derived CDR1 and CDR2 are LGHDT and YNNKEL (reference sequence). This CDR3 has 14 amino acids. V lost 2 bases and J lost 6, with 13 bases in between. The DNA of the CDR3 is TGTGCCAGCAGCCAAATCTCTGGAATGGCTGAAGCTTTCTTT. Translation: CASSQISGMAEAFF.

There are a few counts of this clonotype. The chain links TRBV25-1 to TRBJ1-3; no reliable D call. CDR1 and CDR2 from the germline V gene are MGHDK and SYGVNS. This CDR3 has 16 amino acids. With 7 bases removed from V and 0 bases from J, the gap between germline ends came to 16 bases. The CDR3 reads CASTMGSLSSGNTIYF. In DNA, the CDR3 is TGTGCCAGCACTATGGGCAGTCTCTCCTCTGGAAACACCATATATTTT.

The CDR3 loop is CASSLAGRGAYNEQFF. The DNA for the CDR3 is TGTGCCAGCAGCTTAGCCGGGCGGGGGGCTTACAATGAGCAGTTCTTC. This sequence joins TRBV11-3 and TRBJ2-1; the match to TRBD2 covers 8 bases. J was trimmed by 4 bases and V by 1 base; bases with no gene match: 6. The length of the CDR3 is 16 residues. The germline CDR1 and CDR2 sequences are SGHNT and YENEEA.

This clonotype has ten or more counts. Mismatch with germline at one junction end may stem from a read error. The chain has TRBV6-6 and TRBJ2-7, with 10 bases matching TRBD2. This CDR3 is 11 amino acids long. Looked up from germline, CDR1 is MNHNY and CDR2 is SVGAGI (reference sequence). CDR3 region: CASSSGTSEDF. The CDR3, as DNA: TGTGCCAGCAGTTCCGGGACTAGCGAGGACTTC.

This clonotype has just a few counts. J is TRBJ2-1 and V is TRBV3-1, with 8 bases fitting TRBD2. The CDR3 totals 15 residues. After removal of 3 bases from V and 6 bases from J, the junction contained 7 bases not matched to a gene. The V gene's germline CDR1 is LGHDT and CDR2 YNNKEL (reference sequence). The CDR3 loop is CASSQGLVVSNEQFF. The CDR3 nucleotides are TGTGCCAGCAGCCAGGGACTAGTTGTCTCCAATGAGCAGTTCTTC.

The rearrangement joins TRBV27 to TRBJ2-4, with a tentative D call TRBD2 (6 bases). V dropped 5 bases and J dropped 0 bases, with 8 bases sitting between them. The CDR3 loop spans 14 amino acids. Germline values: CDR1 MNHEY, CDR2 SMNVEV (reference sequence). The CDR3 protein is CASSVRGAKNIQYF. The CDR3, as DNA: TGTGCCAGCAGTGTGCGGGGAGCCAAAAACATTCAGTACTTC.

This clonotype was seen a few times. CDR3 region: CASSLVAGGETQYF. In nucleotides, the CDR3 is TGTGCCAGCAGCTTAGTAGCGGGAGGAGAGACCCAGTACTTC. The rearrangement joins TRBV11-2 to TRBJ2-5, with 10 bases aligning to TRBD2. J was trimmed by 4 bases and V by 1 base; bases with no gene match: 0. The CDR3 extends over 14 amino acids. Per germline, CDR1 SGHAT and CDR2 FQNNGV.

The genes are TRBV27 and TRBJ1-1; TRBD1 might be the D (6 bases). Germline V gene data show CDR1 as MNHEY and CDR2 as SMNVEV (reference sequence). V was shortened by 5 bases and J by 1 base, with 11 bases between the two germline ends. The CDR3 has 14 amino acids. CDR3 nucleotides: TGTGCCAGCAGTCCCGGGACAACGAACACTGAAGCTTTCTTT. It is translated as CASSPGTTNTEAFF.

A few counts support this clonotype. The V gene is TRBV12-3 or TRBV12-4, the J gene TRBJ2-7, with D hard to call. The CDR3 is 15 residues long. V was cut by 6 bases and J by 1 base, with 16 bases left in between. CDR3 protein: CASSLGPQSSYEQYF. The DNA of the CDR3 is TGTGCCAGCAGCCTTGGACCCCAGTCTTCCTACGAGCAGTACTTC.

This clonotype appeared a few times. This chain joins TRBV5-1 and TRBJ2-1, with TRBD1 as a possible D gene (6 bases). Germline CDR1 SGHRS, CDR2 YFSETQ. Trimming took off 5 bases at V and 2 bases at J, with 17 bases between the two ends. The length of the CDR3 is 16 residues. As DNA, the CDR3 is TGCGCCAGCAGTGGTGCAGGGGCTCAGGCCTACAATGAGCAGTTCTTC. This translates into CASSGAGAQAYNEQFF.

This clonotype was detected a few times. The rearrangement uses TRBV27 and TRBJ2-7; 7 nucleotides match TRBD2. The CDR3 loop spans 12 amino acids. Losses at the gene ends were 3 bases for V and 6 bases for J; bases not matched to a gene: 2. CDR1 is MNHEY, CDR2 SMNVEV, per germline (reference sequence). The CDR3 nucleotides are TGTGCCAGCAGTTTCAGGGAGGGCGAGCAGTACTTC. Its protein is CASSFREGEQYF.

The chain carries TRBV6-2 or TRBV6-3 and TRBJ2-6; 10 nucleotides agree with TRBD2. J gave up 3 bases and V 8 bases, and 10 bases lay outside the gene matches. Germline CDR1 is MNHEY and CDR2 is SVGEGT. This CDR3 region has 17 residues. CDR3 nucleotide sequence: TGTGCCAGCTCTCAGGGGCTAGCGGGAGTTGGGGCCAACGTCCTGACTTTC. Translating gives CASSQGLAGVGANVLTF.